This T cell receptor beta chain is from a study of shared clonotypes between healthy human individuals. Sequencing used immunoSEQ multiplex PCR; TCRdb keeps in-frame clones, though not all of them. The sample shows 1,500,000 or so clones, around 98.5% of them seen only once. The TCR originated in a man younger than 45 in good health. The sequencing sample was made of naive CD4+ T cells sorted from blood. As for subset: CD45RA+ positively selected.

Here the CDR3 DNA reads TGTGCCAGCAGTTCGAGATACCCTGGACTGCCTAACAATCAGCCCCAGCATTTT. As protein: CASSSRYPGLPNNQPQHF. The chain links TRBV27 to TRBJ1-5; D is unresolved. Germline V CDR1 and CDR2: MNHEY, SMNVEV (reference sequence). Trimming pared 4 bases from V and 3 bases from J, leaving 22 bases between. The CDR3 contains 18 residues.